The present entry profiles one TCR beta chain with its context. These data originate in a study of blood T cell repertoires in COVID-19. Study as a whole: Nucleic acid was either cDNA or gDNA, and it came from T cells, B-cell-depleted T cells, or PBMCs.

V was trimmed by 5 bases and J by 4 bases, leaving 17 bases between them. The CDR3 length is 15 residues. Germline values: CDR1 SGHAT, CDR2 FQNNGV. In the original processing: Estimation of nucleated cell counts was performed using reference gene primer amplification. Assay used: immunoSEQ multiplex PCR; TCRdb lists only in-frame clones, some missing. The DNA was the basis for D and trimming; V, J and clone size are from that table. The table shows under 300,000 clones, with roughly 90% occurring only once. Donors in Cohort 3 counted as recovered after two negative PCRs, clearance, or symptom resolution.

This TCR was recovered from a woman in her forties or fifties who had recovered from COVID-19. Sequenced: PBMCs or T cells enriched from blood (not recorded which). The V gene is TRBV11-2, the J gene TRBJ1-1; D gene uncertain. Here the CDR3 reads CASSGGGRVGTEAFF. Here the CDR3 DNA reads TGTGCCAGCAGCGGCGGAGGGCGGGTGGGCACTGAAGCTTTCTTT.